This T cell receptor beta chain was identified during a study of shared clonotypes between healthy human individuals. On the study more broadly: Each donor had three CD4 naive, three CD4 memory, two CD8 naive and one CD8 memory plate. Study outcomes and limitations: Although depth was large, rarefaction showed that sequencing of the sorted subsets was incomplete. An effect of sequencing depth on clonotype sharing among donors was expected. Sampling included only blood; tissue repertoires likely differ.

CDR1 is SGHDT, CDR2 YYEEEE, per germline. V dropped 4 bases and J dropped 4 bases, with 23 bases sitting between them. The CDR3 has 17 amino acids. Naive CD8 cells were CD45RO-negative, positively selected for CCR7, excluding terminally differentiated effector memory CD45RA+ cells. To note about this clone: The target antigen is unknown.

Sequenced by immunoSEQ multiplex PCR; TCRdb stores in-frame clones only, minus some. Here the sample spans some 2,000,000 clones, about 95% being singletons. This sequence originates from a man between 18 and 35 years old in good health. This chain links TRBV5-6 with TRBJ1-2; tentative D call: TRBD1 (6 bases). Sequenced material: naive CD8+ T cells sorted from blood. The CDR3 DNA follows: TGTGCCAGCAGCGTTCCGTGGACAGACCCTAATCCCTATGGCTACACCTTC. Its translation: CASSVPWTDPNPYGYTF. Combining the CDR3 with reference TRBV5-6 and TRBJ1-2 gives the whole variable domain DAGVTQSPTHLIKTRGQQVTLRCSPKSGHDTVSWYQQALGQGPQFIFQYYEEEERQRGNFPDRFSGHQFPNYSSELNVNALLLGDSALYLCASSVPWTDPNPYGYTFGSGTRLTVV.